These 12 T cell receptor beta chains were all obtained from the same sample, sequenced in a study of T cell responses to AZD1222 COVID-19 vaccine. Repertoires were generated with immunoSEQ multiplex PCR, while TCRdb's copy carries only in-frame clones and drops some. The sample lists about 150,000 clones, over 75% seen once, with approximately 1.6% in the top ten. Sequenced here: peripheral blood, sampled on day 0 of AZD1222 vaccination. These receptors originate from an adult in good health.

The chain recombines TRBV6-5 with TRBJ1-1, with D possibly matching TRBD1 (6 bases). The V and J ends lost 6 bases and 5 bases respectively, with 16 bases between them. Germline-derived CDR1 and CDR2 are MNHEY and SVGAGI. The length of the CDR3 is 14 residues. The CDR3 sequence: CASRSSGERTEAFF. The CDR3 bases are TGTGCCAGCAGATCCTCAGGGGAAAGAACTGAAGCTTTCTTT.

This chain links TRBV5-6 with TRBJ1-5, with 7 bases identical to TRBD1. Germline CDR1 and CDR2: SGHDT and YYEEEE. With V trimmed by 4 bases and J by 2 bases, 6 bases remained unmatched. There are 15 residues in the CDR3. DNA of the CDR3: TGTGCCAGCAGCCTTCGACAGGGTGGCAATCAGCCCCAGCATTTT. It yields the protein CASSLRQGGNQPQHF. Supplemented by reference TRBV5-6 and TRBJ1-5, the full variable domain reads DAGVTQSPTHLIKTRGQQVTLRCSPKSGHDTVSWYQQALGQGPQFIFQYYEEEERQRGNFPDRFSGHQFPNYSSELNVNALLLGDSALYLCASSLRQGGNQPQHFGDGTRLSIL.

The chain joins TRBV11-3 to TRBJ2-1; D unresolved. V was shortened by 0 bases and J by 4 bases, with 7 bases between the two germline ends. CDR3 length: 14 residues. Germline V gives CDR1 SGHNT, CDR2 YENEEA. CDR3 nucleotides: TGTGCCAGCAGCTTAGATTCAGAGTACAATGAGCAGTTCTTC. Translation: CASSLDSEYNEQFF.

The CDR3 loop is CASSLDSFSGNTIYF. The CDR3 bases are TGTGCCAGCAGTCTCGACAGCTTCTCTGGAAACACCATATATTTT. The chain has TRBV28 and TRBJ1-3; TRBD1 might be the D (5 bases). Trimming cost V 5 bases and J 0 bases, with 11 bases left between them. CDR1 and CDR2 from the germline V gene are MDHEN and SYDVKM. The length of the CDR3 is 15 residues.

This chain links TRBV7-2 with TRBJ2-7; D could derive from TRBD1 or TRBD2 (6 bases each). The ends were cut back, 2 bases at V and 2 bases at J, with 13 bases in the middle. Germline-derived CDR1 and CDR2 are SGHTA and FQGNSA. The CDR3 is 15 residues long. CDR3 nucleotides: TGTGCCAGCAGCTTACACCTCGGGGGCCCCTACGAGCAGTACTTC. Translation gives CASSLHLGGPYEQYF.

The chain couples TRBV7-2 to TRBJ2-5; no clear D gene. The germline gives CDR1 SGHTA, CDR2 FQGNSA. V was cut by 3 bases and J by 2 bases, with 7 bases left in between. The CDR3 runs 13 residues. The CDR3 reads CASSLVLQETQYF. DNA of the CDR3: TGTGCCAGCAGCTTGGTGCTACAAGAGACCCAGTACTTC.

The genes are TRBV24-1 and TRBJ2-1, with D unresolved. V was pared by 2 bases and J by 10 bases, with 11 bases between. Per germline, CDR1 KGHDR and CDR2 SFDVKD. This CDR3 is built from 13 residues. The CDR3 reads CATSDWPLKEQFF. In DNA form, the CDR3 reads TGTGCCACCAGTGATTGGCCCCTTAAGGAGCAGTTCTTC.

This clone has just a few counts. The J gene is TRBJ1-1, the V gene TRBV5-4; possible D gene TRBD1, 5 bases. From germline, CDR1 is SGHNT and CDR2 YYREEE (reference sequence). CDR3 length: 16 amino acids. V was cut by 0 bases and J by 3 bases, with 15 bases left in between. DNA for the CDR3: TGTGCCAGCAGCTTGGCGGGTATGGGGCTGGACACTGAAGCTTTCTTT. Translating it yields CASSLAGMGLDTEAFF.

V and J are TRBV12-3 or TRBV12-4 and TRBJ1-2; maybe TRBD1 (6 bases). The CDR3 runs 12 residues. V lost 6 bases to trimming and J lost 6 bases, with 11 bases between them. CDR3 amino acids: CASRPGEDGYTF. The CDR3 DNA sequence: TGTGCCAGCAGACCAGGGGAGGATGGCTACACCTTC.

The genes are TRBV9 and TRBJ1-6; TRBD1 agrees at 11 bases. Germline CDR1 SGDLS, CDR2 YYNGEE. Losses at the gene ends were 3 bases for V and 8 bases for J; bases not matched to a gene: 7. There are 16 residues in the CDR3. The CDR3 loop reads CASSDGTGGRDSPLHF. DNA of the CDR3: TGTGCCAGCAGCGACGGGACAGGGGGAAGGGATTCACCCCTCCACTTT.

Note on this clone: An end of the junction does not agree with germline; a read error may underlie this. The DNA for the CDR3 is TGTGCTAGCAGCGCGTCGGGACTAGCGGGGACCGGGGAGCTGTTTTTT. Translated: CASSASGLAGTGELFF. The chain uses TRBV7-7 and TRBJ2-2, with 13 bases identical to TRBD2. CDR3 length: 16 residues. In germline, CDR1 is SSHAT, CDR2 FNYEAQ (reference sequence).

The CDR3 protein is CASSTERQVVSRSGVGYTF. CDR3 coding DNA: TGTGCCAGCAGCACTGAGCGACAGGTGGTCTCGAGATCGGGAGTTGGCTACACCTTC. The rearrangement joins TRBV9 to TRBJ1-2; maybe TRBD1 (6 bases). Looked up from germline, CDR1 is SGDLS and CDR2 is YYNGEE. The CDR3 totals 19 residues. With 4 bases removed from V and 7 bases from J, the gap between germline ends came to 32 bases.